This T cell receptor beta chain was profiled in a study of cytomegalovirus exposure and HLA in healthy donors. Study-level findings and limits: As immune exposure information, only CMV serostatus was available.

The PCR was carried out with 60 Vbeta primers and 13 Jbeta primers. The table came from immunoSEQ multiplex PCR; TCRdb's copy has only in-frame clones and leaves some out. Of some 90,000 clones in the sample, roughly 72% are singletons; the top ten hold around 0.53%. This clone was seen just once. Its target is not known. The sample was PBMCs. This clonotype originated in a man in his thirties or forties in good health and CMV-seronegative.

CDR3: CASSATGGITDTQYF. DNA for the CDR3: TGTGCCAGCAGTGCGACAGGGGGCATTACAGATACGCAGTATTTT. The chain employs TRBV2 and TRBJ2-3; 10 nucleotides align to TRBD1. Germline V gene lookup returns CDR1 SNHLY and CDR2 FYNNEI. Trimming removed 4 bases from V and 3 bases from J; junction bases left unmatched: 4. The CDR3 loop spans 15 amino acids.